This T cell receptor beta chain was retrieved from a study of T cells in localized non-small cell lung cancer (dated by TCRdb to 2019 to 2021). For context, the study as a whole: The study examined T cell repertoires in hundreds of patients with early-stage NSCLC and compared tumors with uninvolved tumor-adjacent lungs. The cohort was made up of 200 to 250 treatment-naive NSCLC patients whose localized lung tumors had been resected. Of the NSCLC patients, 129 were male and around 97 were female, and the mean age was about 69 years. Results the study describes overall, beyond this receptor: A median of about 55 of the top 100 tumor clones were detected in paired uninvolved adjacent lung, and some 30 of these tumor clones were also found among the top 100 clones of the paired uninvolved adjacent lung. Multi-region tumor sequencing was not performed, so intratumor heterogeneity could not be excluded. Because the study design was exploratory, TCR variables were selected using unadjusted p-values without false-discovery rate correction. Longer overall survival was associated with higher blood T cell density, whereas shorter survival was associated with higher adjacent-lung clonality. The highest T cell clonality was observed in uninvolved tumor-adjacent lung, where clonality exceeded that of tumor, suggesting that antigenic responses were more focused in uninvolved tumor-adjacent lung.

TCR beta CDR3 regions were sequenced from DNA using the immunoSEQ Assay. In the paper's pipeline: To compute T cell density, TCR beta template counts were normalized to usable DNA, which was estimated by amplifying housekeeping genes. Richness was estimated using the preseqR package, with extrapolation to 400,000 templates for PBMC samples and to 120,000 templates for tissue samples. Clonality was defined as one minus Pielou's evenness. Differential abundance testing on productive amino-acid clonotypes, with a minimum total count of 5 and an alpha of 0.1, was used to identify tissue-enriched TCRs. The Jaccard Index and the Morisita Overlap Index were used to measure how much the repertoires overlapped between compartments. TCR beta CDR3s were clustered by GLIPH together with public tetramer-defined viral CDR3s, and at least three viral sequences plus V-gene enrichment were required for viral motifs. TCRdb re-hosts the immuneACCESS table, in-frame sequences only. Its copies lack some clones; in the studies checked, an unresolved V gene accounts for under half of them, and the cause for the rest is not known. V and J calls and clone size are given by that table; D and trimming were obtained from the DNA. The sample records under 70,000 clones, more than 80% of which are singletons. The biggest ten clones account for approximately 5.2% of the sample.

At diagnosis, tumor, uninvolved tumor-adjacent lung and peripheral blood were collected and then preserved as a mix of FFPE and fresh-frozen material. Blood samples were analyzed as peripheral blood mononuclear cells for TCR repertoire profiling. Comment on this clone: Its antigen target is currently unknown. Base qualities are not provided; no much larger clone lies one nucleotide away.

CDR1 and CDR2, looked up from the germline V gene, are SGHRS and YFSETQ. The trim is 2 bases for V and 4 bases for J, with a gap of 13 bases between the germline ends. The CDR3 numbers 15 residues from cysteine through phenylalanine. Solely the CDR3 DNA is kept, with 45 bases framed from the first base. The material sequenced was peripheral blood, taken before any cancer treatment. The chain is encoded by TRBV5-1 joined to TRBJ2-1, with the D gene not confidently named. This TCR was recovered from a woman aged 40-70 years with stage I lung adenocarcinoma. The CDR3 sequence is CASSFVDGFYNEQFF. The nucleotide sequence reads TGCGCCAGCAGCTTTGTGGACGGATTTTACAATGAGCAGTTCTTC.